The present entry profiles one T cell receptor (beta chain) with its context. The data are from a study of blood T cells in healthy people across ages. Primed by a sample-barcoded 5' primer and a J-beta primer mix, a second PCR proceeded for about 7 to 11 cycles. A template-switch adaptor containing 12 random nucleotides labeled each cDNA molecule. TCRdb itself ran the 5' RACE reads through MiXCR, one entry per CDR3 protein. The table lists about 290,000 distinct CDR3 sequences, 25% to 30% of them singletons. V lost 4 bases and J lost 6, with 10 bases in between. The length of the CDR3 is 13 residues. The germline V gene has CDR1 SGHNT and CDR2 YENEEA.

The chain uses TRBV11-3 and TRBJ2-4; possible D gene TRBD1, 5 bases. What was sequenced was blood. The sequence was collected from a woman aged 65 to 85 in good health. CDR3: CASSSSRVNIQYF. The CDR3, as DNA: TGTGCCAGCAGCTCCAGCAGGGTAAACATTCAGTACTTC.